These T cell receptor beta chains were read from a single sample in a study of blood T cell repertoires in COVID-19. The protocol was immunoSEQ multiplex PCR, while the TCRdb copy is restricted to in-frame clones and leaves out a portion. The sample comprises over 70,000 clones, roughly 80% of which are singletons, and about half rests with the top ten. Sequenced material: peripheral blood. The receptors were gathered from a human donor in a cohort sampled during active COVID-19. CDR3s include the opening cysteine and the closing phenylalanine or tryptophan. A D gene is named only where the DNA matches it firmly. Rows may omit the clone size; those that give it use once, few, many or a size class.

>-|TRBJ1-4|TRBD1|TRBV19
CASKDRGRATNEKLFF
TGTGCCAGTAAGGACAGGGGTCGAGCAACTAATGAAAAACTGTTTTTT
>-|TRBJ2-3|-|TRBV7-2
CASSPDFSADTQYF
TGTGCCAGCAGCCCCGACTTCTCTGCAGATACGCAGTATTTT
>-|TRBJ2-3|-|TRBV29-1
CSVRGQPEDTQYF
TGCAGCGTACGGGGTCAACCCGAGGATACGCAGTATTTT
>-|TRBJ2-3|TRBD2|TRBV7-9
CASSRGTSGITDTQYF
TGTGCCAGCAGCCGGGGGACTAGCGGGATCACAGATACGCAGTATTTT
>-|TRBJ1-5|TRBD1|TRBV28
CASSIRDSSNQPQHF
TGTGCCAGCAGCATAAGGGACAGTAGCAATCAGCCCCAGCATTTT
>-|TRBJ2-3|TRBD2|TRBV10-3
CAIRLAGGAADTQYF
TGTGCCATCAGACTAGCGGGAGGGGCCGCAGATACGCAGTATTTT
>-|TRBJ2-7|TRBD2|TRBV5-6
CASSLYATSENEQYF
TGTGCCAGCAGCTTGTATGCGACTAGCGAAAACGAGCAGTACTTC
>-|TRBJ2-7|-|TRBV2
CARGTGFAEQYF
TGTGCCAGAGGGACTGGGTTCGCGGAGCAGTACTTC
>once|TRBJ2-7|TRBD2|TRBV5-1
CASSPVSDGSGRAF
TGCGCCAGCAGCCCGGTGTCTGACGGTAGCGGGAGAGCCTTC
>few|TRBJ2-6|-|TRBV5-1
CASSFSQAGANVLTF
TGCGCCAGCAGCTTCTCGCAGGCCGGGGCCAACGTCCTGACTTTC
>-|TRBJ2-7|-|TRBV11-2
CASSSQEGAYEQYF
TGTGCCAGCAGCTCCCAGGAGGGAGCATACGAGCAGTACTTC
>-|TRBJ2-2|TRBD2|TRBV4-3
CASSPTGGQGGTGELFF
TGCGCCAGCAGCCCCACGGGAGGGCAAGGTGGCACCGGGGAGCTGTTTTTT
>-|TRBJ2-1|-|TRBV7-2
CASSTDRYSYNEQFF
TGTGCCAGCAGCACAGACAGGTACTCCTACAATGAGCAGTTCTTC
>once|TRBJ2-1|-|TRBV19
CASSRGTEQFF
TGTGCCAGTAGTAGGGGCACGGAGCAGTTCTTC
>-|TRBJ2-5|TRBD1|TRBV18
CASSPNRPGTGEETQYF
TGTGCCAGCTCACCCAATAGACCCGGGACAGGAGAAGAGACCCAGTACTTC
>-|TRBJ2-5|TRBD2|TRBV19
CASRGGIGTRETQYF
TGTGCCAGTAGGGGAGGGATTGGAACAAGAGAGACCCAGTACTTC
>-|TRBJ2-1|TRBD2|TRBV6-5
CASKNSGGEYNEQFF
TGTGCCAGCAAAAATAGCGGGGGGGAGTACAATGAGCAGTTCTTC
>-|TRBJ2-7|TRBD2|TRBV14
CASSRDYPYEQYF
TGTGCCAGCAGCCGGGACTACCCCTACGAGCAGTACTTC
>-|TRBJ2-6|-|TRBV19
CASSIGDAVANVLTF
TGTGCCAGTAGTATAGGAGATGCTGTAGCCAACGTCCTGACTTTC
>-|TRBJ2-5|-|TRBV29-1
CSVEERRETQYF
TGCAGCGTTGAAGAGAGGAGGGAGACCCAGTACTTC
>-|TRBJ2-3|TRBD2|TRBV7-9
CASSLPLAGISTDTQYF
TGTGCCAGCAGCTTACCACTAGCGGGGATTAGCACAGATACGCAGTATTTT
>-|TRBJ2-7|TRBD2|TRBV28
CASSPLGGGSYEQYF
TGTGCCAGCAGTCCTTTGGGGGGGGGCTCCTACGAGCAGTACTTC
>-|TRBJ2-5|-|TRBV6-5
CASSYSTRQKETQYF
TGTGCCAGCAGTTACTCGACTAGACAGAAGGAGACCCAGTACTTC
>-|TRBJ2-5|TRBD1|TRBV7-2
CASSLMGQGQTQYF
TGTGCCAGCAGCTTAATGGGACAGGGACAGACCCAGTACTTC
>-|TRBJ2-2|TRBD1|TRBV7-7
CASSETGGTGELFF
TGTGCTAGCAGCGAGACAGGGGGGACCGGGGAGCTGTTTTTT
>-|TRBJ2-1|-|TRBV6-6
CALTSGLSSYNEQFF
TGTGCCTTAACTTCGGGTCTGAGCTCCTACAATGAGCAGTTCTTC
>-|TRBJ2-1|TRBD2|TRBV5-4
CASSLGLAGVGGEQFF
TGTGCCAGCAGCTTGGGTCTAGCGGGAGTTGGGGGTGAGCAGTTCTTC
>-|TRBJ2-7|TRBD1|TRBV13
CASSLSLPDRGDYEQYF
TGTGCCAGCAGCCTATCTCTACCCGACAGGGGGGACTACGAGCAGTACTTC
>-|TRBJ2-5|-|TRBV6-5
CASNLGFSETQYF
TGTGCCAGCAACCTCGGGTTTTCAGAGACCCAGTACTTC
>-|TRBJ2-6|TRBD2|TRBV5-6
CASSLLAGAGANVLTF
TGTGCCAGCAGCTTGTTAGCGGGAGCTGGGGCCAACGTCCTGACTTTC
>-|TRBJ2-7|TRBD1|TRBV6-6
CASSPRDRGLEQYF
TGTGCCAGCAGTCCCCGGGACAGGGGTCTCGAGCAGTACTTC
>-|TRBJ1-2|-|TRBV4-2
CASSQDMAGGYTF
TGTGCCAGCAGCCAAGATATGGCGGGTGGCTACACCTTC
>-|TRBJ2-3|TRBD1|TRBV7-9
CASSFGQGLDTQYF
TGTGCCAGCAGCTTCGGACAGGGGTTGGATACGCAGTATTTT
>-|TRBJ2-7|-|TRBV4-3
CASSQDLSGSVEQYF
TGCGCCAGCAGCCAAGATCTTTCCGGGAGCGTGGAGCAGTACTTC
>-|TRBJ1-2|-|TRBV29-1
CSVEVKLSGSHTF
TGCAGCGTTGAAGTTAAACTCTCAGGGTCCCACACCTTC